This TCR beta chain was retrieved from a study of T cell responses to AZD1222 COVID-19 vaccine. The CDR3 extends over 14 amino acids. Germline CDR1 is GTSNPN and CDR2 is SVGIG (reference sequence). V lost 5 bases and J 7 bases, leaving 17 bases between the germline ends. TCRdb keeps only in-frame clones here, not all; method: immunoSEQ multiplex PCR. This sample has about 140,000 clones; 93% occur once, and the top ten carry under 6.5%. Sequenced here: peripheral blood, sampled on day 0 of AZD1222 vaccination. This receptor was identified in an adult in good health. V is TRBV30 and J is TRBJ2-2, with a weak D call TRBD1 (6 bases). The DNA for the CDR3 is TGTGCCTGGGAGACTACAGGGACGGGCGGGGAGCTGTTTTTT. Protein product: CAWETTGTGGELFF.